A selection of T cell receptor beta chains follows, all from one sample in a study of shared clonotypes between healthy human individuals. Assay: immunoSEQ multiplex PCR; the TCRdb copy retains only in-frame clones and omits some. The sample holds just over 2,000,000 clones, approximately 94% seen once. Sample: naive CD8+ T cells sorted from blood. The origin of the receptors is a man younger than 35 in good health. CDR3s include the opening cysteine and the closing phenylalanine or tryptophan. Expanded clones are given a class, and other clones once, few, many or no size at all.

J: TRBJ2-7; size: -; V: TRBV6-1; CDR3: CASSETLPAYF
J: TRBJ2-1; size: -; V: TRBV11-1; CDR3: CASSPLYNEQFF
J: TRBJ2-1; size: -; V: TRBV27; CDR3: CASSKLPGQGSNEQFF
J: TRBJ1-5; size: -; V: TRBV6-1; CDR3: CASSHNQPQHF
J: TRBJ1-1; size: -; V: TRBV20-1; CDR3: CSAQTGLEAFF
J: TRBJ1-3; size: -; V: TRBV6-5; CDR3: CASSPGGYTIYF
J: TRBJ2-1; size: -; V: TRBV4-1; CDR3: CASSQPLEGLHNEQFF
J: TRBJ1-6; size: -; V: TRBV28; CDR3: CASSGQGNSPLHF
J: TRBJ2-4; size: -; V: TRBV30; CDR3: CAWSTPDGLVSIQYF
J: TRBJ1-6; size: once; V: TRBV6-1; CDR3: CASSEARGTGGSPLHF
J: TRBJ1-5; size: -; V: TRBV5-5; CDR3: CASSSTGVDQPQHF
J: TRBJ2-7; size: -; V: TRBV4-2; CDR3: CASSHEAGTDSYEQYF
J: TRBJ1-6; size: -; V: TRBV4-1; CDR3: CASSRVENSPLHF
J: TRBJ2-5; size: -; V: TRBV7-9; CDR3: CASSLPTGAPQETQYF
J: TRBJ2-7; size: once; V: TRBV10-3; CDR3: CAISGGSYEQYF
J: TRBJ2-3; size: once; V: TRBV9; CDR3: CASSESGTDTQYF
J: TRBJ2-7; size: -; V: TRBV5-1; CDR3: CASSLGREIYEQYF
J: TRBJ2-3; size: -; V: TRBV15; CDR3: CATSRTGGSADTQYF
J: TRBJ2-5; size: -; V: TRBV29-1; CDR3: CSVEDKGGEETQYF
J: TRBJ1-2; size: -; V: TRBV6-5; CDR3: CATEGSYGYTF
J: TRBJ2-7; size: -; V: TRBV4-1; CDR3: CASSLKAGTASYEQYF
J: TRBJ2-3; size: -; V: TRBV4-1; CDR3: CASSQVLAGVSADTQYF
J: TRBJ2-1; size: -; V: TRBV6-1; CDR3: CASSESGVTYNEQFF
J: TRBJ2-1; size: -; V: TRBV11-2; CDR3: CASSLVWYEQFF
J: TRBJ2-3; size: -; V: TRBV5-1; CDR3: CASSPRPSGGLSTDTQYF
J: TRBJ1-5; size: -; V: TRBV28; CDR3: CASTLQGRSNQPQHF
J: TRBJ2-7; size: -; V: TRBV5-4; CDR3: CASSVSGITYEQYF
J: TRBJ2-7; size: -; V: TRBV19; CDR3: CASSIQPGNNEQYF
J: TRBJ2-1; size: -; V: TRBV7-9; CDR3: CASSPTPGEQFF
J: TRBJ1-2; size: -; V: TRBV7-5; CDR3: CARSFGVSTGGYTF
J: TRBJ2-5; size: -; V: TRBV6-1; CDR3: CASSELPGGEGETQYF
J: TRBJ1-1; size: -; V: TRBV30; CDR3: CAWSVGYTEAFF
J: TRBJ1-2; size: -; V: TRBV5-5; CDR3: CASSPTVLSEGSPYYGYTF
J: TRBJ2-5; size: -; V: TRBV4-3; CDR3: CASSQAGLAGETQYF
J: TRBJ1-1; size: -; V: TRBV28; CDR3: CASSLLWDTEAFF
J: TRBJ1-3; size: once; V: TRBV15; CDR3: CATSSDRGSGNTIYF
J: TRBJ2-3; size: -; V: TRBV11-2; CDR3: CASSSQGRDTQYF
J: TRBJ2-5; size: -; V: TRBV5-6; CDR3: CASSLTTGKETQYF
J: TRBJ2-7; size: -; V: TRBV27; CDR3: CASSSYQVSEQYF
J: TRBJ2-1; size: -; V: TRBV5-6; CDR3: CASSSITSGTYNEQFF
J: TRBJ1-2; size: once; V: TRBV19; CDR3: CASSAGYGYTF
J: TRBJ2-1; size: -; V: TRBV7-9; CDR3: CASSLPGGSYNEQFF
J: TRBJ1-1; size: -; V: TRBV11-2; CDR3: CASSPNTEAFF
J: TRBJ2-7; size: -; V: TRBV4-2; CDR3: CASSQSPSYEQYF
J: TRBJ1-6; size: -; V: TRBV2; CDR3: CASNSGRSSYNSPLHF
J: TRBJ2-7; size: -; V: TRBV6-6; CDR3: CASSYSGSGISYEQYF
J: TRBJ2-3; size: -; V: TRBV5-1; CDR3: CASSLGTTDTQYF
J: TRBJ2-5; size: -; V: TRBV11-2; CDR3: CASSLVRETQYF
J: TRBJ1-3; size: -; V: TRBV6-5; CDR3: CASSSETGTSNTIYF
J: TRBJ2-3; size: -; V: TRBV5-4; CDR3: CASSFFGGDTDTQYF
J: TRBJ1-2; size: -; V: TRBV13; CDR3: CASSPGTAYGYTF
J: TRBJ1-2; size: -; V: TRBV30; CDR3: CAWSVRSGPNYGYTF
J: TRBJ2-3; size: -; V: TRBV4-1; CDR3: CASSHPRTDSTDTQYF